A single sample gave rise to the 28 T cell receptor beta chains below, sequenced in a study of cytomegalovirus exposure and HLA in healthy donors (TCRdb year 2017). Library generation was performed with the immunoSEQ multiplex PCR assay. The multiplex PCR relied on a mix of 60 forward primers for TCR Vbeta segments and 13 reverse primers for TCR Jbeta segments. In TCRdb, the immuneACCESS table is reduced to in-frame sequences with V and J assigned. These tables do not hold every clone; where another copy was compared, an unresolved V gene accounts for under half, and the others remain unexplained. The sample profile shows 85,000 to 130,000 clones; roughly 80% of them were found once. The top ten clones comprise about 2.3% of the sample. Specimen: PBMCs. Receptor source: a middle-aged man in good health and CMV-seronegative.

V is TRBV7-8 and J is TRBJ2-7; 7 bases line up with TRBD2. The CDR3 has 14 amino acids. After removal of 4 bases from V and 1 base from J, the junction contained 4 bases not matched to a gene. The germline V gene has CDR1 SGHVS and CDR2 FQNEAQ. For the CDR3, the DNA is TGTGCCAGCAGCTCCCGGGGGGAATCCTACGAGCAGTACTTC. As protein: CASSSRGESYEQYF.

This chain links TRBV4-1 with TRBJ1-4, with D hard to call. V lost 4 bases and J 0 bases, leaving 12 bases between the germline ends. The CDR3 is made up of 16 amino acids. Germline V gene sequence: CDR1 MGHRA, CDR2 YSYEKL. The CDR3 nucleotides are TGCGCCAGCAGCCCCATGACATCGGCAACTAATGAAAAACTGTTTTTT. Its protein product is CASSPMTSATNEKLFF.

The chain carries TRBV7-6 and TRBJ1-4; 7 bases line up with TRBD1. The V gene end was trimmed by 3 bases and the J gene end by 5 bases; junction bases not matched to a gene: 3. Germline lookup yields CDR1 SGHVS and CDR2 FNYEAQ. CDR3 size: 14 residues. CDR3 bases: TGTGCCAGCAGCTTTCAGACAGGGAATGAAAAACTGTTTTTT. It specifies CASSFQTGNEKLFF.

The DNA for the CDR3 is TGTGCCAGCAGCTTGGCAGGGGCTTTCACTGAAGCTTTCTTT. This translates into CASSLAGAFTEAFF. The rearrangement joins TRBV5-4 to TRBJ1-1, with TRBD1 as a possible D gene (6 bases). The CDR3 consists of 14 residues. The V end was cut by 0 bases, the J end by 4 bases, with 10 bases between. CDR1 and CDR2 (germline): SGHNT, YYREEE (reference sequence).

CDR3 nucleotide sequence: TGTGCCAGCAGCTTAGATCTGGCTAGCGGGGGGATTACGCAGTATTTT. As protein: CASSLDLASGGITQYF. V and J are TRBV11-2 and TRBJ2-3, with 11 nucleotides matching TRBD2. With 0 bases clipped from V and 8 bases from J, the junction kept 7 bases outside the gene matches. Germline loops: CDR1 SGHAT, CDR2 FQNNGV. This CDR3 is 16 amino acids long.

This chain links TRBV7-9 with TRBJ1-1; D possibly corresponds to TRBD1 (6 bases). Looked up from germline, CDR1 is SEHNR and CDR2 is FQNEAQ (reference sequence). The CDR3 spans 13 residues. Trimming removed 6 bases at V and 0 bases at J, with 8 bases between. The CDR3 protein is CASRRTVNTEAFF. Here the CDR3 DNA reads TGTGCCAGCAGGCGGACAGTGAACACTGAAGCTTTCTTT.

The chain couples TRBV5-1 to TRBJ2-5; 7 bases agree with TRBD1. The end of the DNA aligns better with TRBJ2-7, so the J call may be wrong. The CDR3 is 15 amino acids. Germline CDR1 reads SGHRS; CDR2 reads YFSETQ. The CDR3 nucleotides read TGCGCCAGCAGACAGGGGCCCCCAAGCTCCTACGAGCAGTACTTC. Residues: CASRQGPPSSYEQYF.

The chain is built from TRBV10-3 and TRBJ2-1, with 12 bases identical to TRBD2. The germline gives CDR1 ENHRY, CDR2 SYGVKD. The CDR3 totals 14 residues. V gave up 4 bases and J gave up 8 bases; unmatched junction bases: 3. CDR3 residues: CAISASGGADEQFF. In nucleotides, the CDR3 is TGTGCCATCAGTGCTAGCGGGGGGGCGGATGAGCAGTTCTTC.

CDR3 nucleotides: TGTGCCAGCAGCACTTTCGACAGGGTCTCCTACGAGCAGTACTTC. This encodes CASSTFDRVSYEQYF. The rearrangement uses TRBV21-1 and TRBJ2-7; TRBD1 reflects the table's D call only, with no check against the DNA. TRBV21-1 constitutes a pseudogene. The CDR3 is made up of 15 amino acids.

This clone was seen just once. The CDR3 reads CASSLASTEAFF. The CDR3 coding sequence is TGTGCCAGCAGCTTAGCGTCGACTGAAGCTTTCTTT. This sequence joins TRBV13 and TRBJ1-1, with D unresolved. Germline lookup yields CDR1 PRHDT and CDR2 FYEKMQ (reference sequence). The CDR3 totals 12 residues. Trimming shortened V by 1 base and J by 5 bases, and 5 bases separated the two germline ends.

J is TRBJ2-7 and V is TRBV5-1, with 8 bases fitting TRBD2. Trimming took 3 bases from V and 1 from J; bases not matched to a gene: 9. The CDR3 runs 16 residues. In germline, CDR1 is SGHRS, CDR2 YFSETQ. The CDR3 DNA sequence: TGCGCCAGCAGCTCGGGAGGGGGGGTCTCTTCCTACGAGCAGTACTTC. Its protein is CASSSGGGVSSYEQYF.

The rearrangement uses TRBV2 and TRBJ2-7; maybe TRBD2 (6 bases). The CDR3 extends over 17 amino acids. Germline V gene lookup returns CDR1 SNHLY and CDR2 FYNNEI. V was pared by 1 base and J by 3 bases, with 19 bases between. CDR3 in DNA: TGTGCCAGCAGTGAAGGGGAAGTGGGGAGGTATGTCTACGAGCAGTACTTC. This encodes CASSEGEVGRYVYEQYF.

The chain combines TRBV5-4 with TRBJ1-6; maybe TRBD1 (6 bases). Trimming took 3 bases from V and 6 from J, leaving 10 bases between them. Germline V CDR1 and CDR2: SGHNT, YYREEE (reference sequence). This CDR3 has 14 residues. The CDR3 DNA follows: TGTGCCAGCAGCTACAGGGATTTTAATTCACCCCTCCACTTT. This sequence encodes CASSYRDFNSPLHF.

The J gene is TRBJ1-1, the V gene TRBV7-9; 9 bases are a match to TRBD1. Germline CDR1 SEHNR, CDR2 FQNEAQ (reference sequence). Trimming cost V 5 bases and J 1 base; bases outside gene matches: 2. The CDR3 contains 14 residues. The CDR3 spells CASSRGQGNTEAFF. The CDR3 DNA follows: TGTGCCAGCAGCCGGGGACAGGGGAACACTGAAGCTTTCTTT.

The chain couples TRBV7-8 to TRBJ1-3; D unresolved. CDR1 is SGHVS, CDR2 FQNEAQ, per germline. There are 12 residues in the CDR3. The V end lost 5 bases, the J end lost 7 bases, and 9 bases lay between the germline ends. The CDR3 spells CASSPQSNTIYF. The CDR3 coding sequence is TGTGCCAGCAGCCCTCAGTCGAACACCATATATTTT.

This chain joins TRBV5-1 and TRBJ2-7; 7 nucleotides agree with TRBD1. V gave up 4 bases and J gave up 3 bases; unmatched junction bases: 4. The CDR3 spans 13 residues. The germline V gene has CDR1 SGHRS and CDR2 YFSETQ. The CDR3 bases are TGCGCCAGCAGCCGGGGACAGCGCTACGAGCAGTACTTC. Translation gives CASSRGQRYEQYF.

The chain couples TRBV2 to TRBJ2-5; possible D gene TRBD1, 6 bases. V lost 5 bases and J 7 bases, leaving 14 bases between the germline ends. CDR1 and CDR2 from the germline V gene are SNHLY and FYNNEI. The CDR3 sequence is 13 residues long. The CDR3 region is CASSPDSDRTQYF. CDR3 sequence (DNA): TGTGCCAGCAGTCCGGACAGCGACCGGACCCAGTACTTC. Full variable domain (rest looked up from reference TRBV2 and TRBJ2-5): EPEVTQTPSHQVTQMGQEVILRCVPISNHLYFYWYRQILGQKVEFLVSFYNNEISEKSEIFDDQFSVERPDGSNFTLKIRSTKLEDSAMYFCASSPDSDRTQYFGPGTRLLVL.

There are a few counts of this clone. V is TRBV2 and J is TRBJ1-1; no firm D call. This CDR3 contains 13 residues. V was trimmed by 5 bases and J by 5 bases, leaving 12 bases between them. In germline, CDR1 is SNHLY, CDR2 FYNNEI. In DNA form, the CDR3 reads TGTGCCAGCAGTCAGAGGATAAGGACTGAAGCTTTCTTT. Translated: CASSQRIRTEAFF.

In nucleotides, the CDR3 is TGTGCCAGCAGTTTAGGACTAGCGGGGGCAGAGACCCAGTACTTC. Its protein product is CASSLGLAGAETQYF. The V gene is TRBV28, the J gene TRBJ2-5; TRBD2 aligns across 13 bases. This CDR3 is built from 15 residues. Germline loops: CDR1 MDHEN, CDR2 SYDVKM. The ends lost 2 bases at V and 4 bases at J; junction bases unmatched: 1.

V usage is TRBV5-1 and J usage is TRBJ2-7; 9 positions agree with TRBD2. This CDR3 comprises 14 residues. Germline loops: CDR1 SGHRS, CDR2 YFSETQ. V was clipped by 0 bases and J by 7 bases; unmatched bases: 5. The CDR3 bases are TGCGCCAGCAGCTTGGCCAGTCTAGCGGGGGAGCAGTACTTC. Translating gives CASSLASLAGEQYF. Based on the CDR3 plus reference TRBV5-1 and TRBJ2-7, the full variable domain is KAGVTQTPRYLIKTRGQQVTLSCSPISGHRSVSWYQQTPGQGLQFLFEYFSETQRNKGNFPGRFSGRQFSNSRSEMNVSTLELGDSALYLCASSLASLAGEQYFGPGTRLTVT.

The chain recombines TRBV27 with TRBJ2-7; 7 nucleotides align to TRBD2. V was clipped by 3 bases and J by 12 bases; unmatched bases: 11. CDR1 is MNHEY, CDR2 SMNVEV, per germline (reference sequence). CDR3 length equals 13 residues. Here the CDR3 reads CASSFKPSWGGYF. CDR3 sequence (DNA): TGTGCCAGCAGTTTTAAGCCCTCCTGGGGGGGGTACTTC.

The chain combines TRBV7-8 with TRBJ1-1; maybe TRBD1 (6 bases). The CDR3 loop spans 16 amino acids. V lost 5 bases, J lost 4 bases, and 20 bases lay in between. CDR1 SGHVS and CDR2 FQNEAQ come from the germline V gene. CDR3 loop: CASSTIPRGGGTEAFF. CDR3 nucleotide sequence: TGTGCCAGCAGCACTATCCCTAGGGGGGGCGGCACTGAAGCTTTCTTT.

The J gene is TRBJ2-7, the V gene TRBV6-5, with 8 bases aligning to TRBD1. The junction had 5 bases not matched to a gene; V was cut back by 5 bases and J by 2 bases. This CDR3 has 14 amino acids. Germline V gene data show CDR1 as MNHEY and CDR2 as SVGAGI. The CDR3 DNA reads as TGTGCCAGCAGTGACAGGGGTGGCACCTACGAGCAGTACTTC. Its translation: CASSDRGGTYEQYF.

CDR3 DNA: TGTGCCAGCAGCTTGATCGGGGTCCAAGAGACCCAGTACTTC. This gives the protein CASSLIGVQETQYF. The V call is TRBV5-4, the J call TRBJ2-5; tentative D call: TRBD2 (5 bases). In germline, CDR1 is SGHNT, CDR2 YYREEE (reference sequence). The CDR3 is made up of 14 amino acids. The V end lost 1 base, the J end lost 1 base, and 8 bases lay between the germline ends.

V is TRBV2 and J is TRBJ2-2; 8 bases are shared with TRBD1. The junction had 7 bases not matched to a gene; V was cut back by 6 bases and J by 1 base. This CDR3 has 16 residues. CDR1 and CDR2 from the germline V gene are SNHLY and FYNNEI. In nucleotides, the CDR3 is TGTGCCAGCAGGAGTTTGACAGGGGAGAACACCGGGGAGCTGTTTTTT. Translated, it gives CASRSLTGENTGELFF.

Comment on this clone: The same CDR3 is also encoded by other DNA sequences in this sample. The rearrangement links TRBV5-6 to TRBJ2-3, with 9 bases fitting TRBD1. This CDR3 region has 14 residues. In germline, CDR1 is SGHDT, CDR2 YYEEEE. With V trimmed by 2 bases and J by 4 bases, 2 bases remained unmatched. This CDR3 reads CASSFTGGADTQYF. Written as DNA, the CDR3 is TGTGCCAGCAGCTTCACAGGGGGCGCAGATACGCAGTATTTT.

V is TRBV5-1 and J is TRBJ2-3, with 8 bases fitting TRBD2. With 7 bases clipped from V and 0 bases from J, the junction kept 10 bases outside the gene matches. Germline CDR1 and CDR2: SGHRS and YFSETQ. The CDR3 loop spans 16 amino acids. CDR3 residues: CASSASGGPSTDTQYF. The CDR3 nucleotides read TGCGCCAGCTCAGCAAGCGGGGGCCCTAGCACAGATACGCAGTATTTT.

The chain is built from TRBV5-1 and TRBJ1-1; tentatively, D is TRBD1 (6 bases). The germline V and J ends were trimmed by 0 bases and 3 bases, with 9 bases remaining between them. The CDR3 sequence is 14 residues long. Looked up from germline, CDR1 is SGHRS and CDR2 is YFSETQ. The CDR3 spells CASSLAGGDTEAFF. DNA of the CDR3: TGCGCCAGCAGCTTGGCTGGGGGCGACACTGAAGCTTTCTTT.